This T cell receptor (beta chain) was captured by sequencing in a study of shared clonotypes between healthy human individuals. Healthy and HIV-negative, the adult donors had no recent acute infections or vaccinations. V was cut by 5 bases and J by 10 bases, with 17 bases left in between. Germline assignment: CDR1 SGHVS and CDR2 FQNEAQ. The CDR3 covers 13 residues. Profiling relied on immunoSEQ multiplex PCR, and the TCRdb table lists in-frame clones only, not all of them. The repertoire has over a million clones, roughly 96% of them found once; the top ten carry 0.95% to 1.5%. The sample comprised naive CD4+ T cells sorted from blood. The sample's subset: CD45RA+ positively selected. The genes are TRBV7-8 and TRBJ1-1; D is unresolved. This receptor was taken from a man aged 25-45 years in good health. CDR3 sequence (DNA): TGTGCCAGCAGCCGATCGCGAAGTTCGGGAGCTTTCTTT. Its translation: CASSRSRSSGAFF.